This T cell receptor beta chain was sequenced in a study of T-cell reconstitution after alpha-beta-depleted transplantation in children. A TCRbeta library incorporating unique molecular identifiers was prepared. TCRdb re-called the PCR reads with MiXCR, one entry per CDR3 protein. The sample lists about 640,000 distinct CDR3 sequences, around 17% seen once, with 1.1% in the top ten. This CDR3 region has 14 residues. V was clipped by 3 bases and J by 4 bases, with 12 bases between them. Germline V gene data show CDR1 as SGHVS and CDR2 as FNYEAQ. The sample holds a few counts of this clonotype. The chain employs TRBV7-6 and TRBJ1-1; a possible D gene is TRBD1 (6 bases). This clonotype originated in a human donor who donated a stem cell graft to a child with acute myeloid leukemia. This sample comprised PBMCs from the stem cell graft donor, obtained from the stem cell graft. CDR3 DNA sequence: TGTGCCAGCAGCTTCCAGGGGCGCGTCACTGAAGCTTTCTTT. This encodes CASSFQGRVTEAFF.